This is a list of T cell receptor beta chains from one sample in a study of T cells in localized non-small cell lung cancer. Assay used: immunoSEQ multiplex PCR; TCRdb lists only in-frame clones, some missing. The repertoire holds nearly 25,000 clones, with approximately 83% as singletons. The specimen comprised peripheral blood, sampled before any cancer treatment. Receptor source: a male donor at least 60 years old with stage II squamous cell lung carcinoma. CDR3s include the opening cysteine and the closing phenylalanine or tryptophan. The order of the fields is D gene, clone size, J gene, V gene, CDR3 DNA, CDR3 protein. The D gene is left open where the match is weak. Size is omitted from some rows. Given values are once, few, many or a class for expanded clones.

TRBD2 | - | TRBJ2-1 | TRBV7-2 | TGTGCCAGCAGCTCAAACCACCTCGCGGGGGGTTACAATGAGCAGTTCTTC | CASSSNHLAGGYNEQFF
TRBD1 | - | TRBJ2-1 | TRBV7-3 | TGTGCCAGCAGCCGCCGGGACAGGGACATGGGGAATGAGCAGTTCTTC | CASSRRDRDMGNEQFF
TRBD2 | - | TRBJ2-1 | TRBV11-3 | TGTGCCAGCAGCCTCGGACTAGTTGCCTACAATGAGCAGTTCTTC | CASSLGLVAYNEQFF
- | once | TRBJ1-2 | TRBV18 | TGTGCCAGCTCACCCGGTCCTCAGGAGATCTATGGCTACACCTTC | CASSPGPQEIYGYTF
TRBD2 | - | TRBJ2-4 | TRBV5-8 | TGTGCCAGCAGCTTATTACTAGCGCTAGCCAAAAACATTCAGTACTTC | CASSLLLALAKNIQYF
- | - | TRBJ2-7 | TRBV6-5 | TGTGCCAGCAGTCCACGGGACGTCTCCTACGAGCAGTACTTC | CASSPRDVSYEQYF
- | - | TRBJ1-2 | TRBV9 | TGTGCCAGCAGCGGACCTCGGACTGGAGGCTACACCTTC | CASSGPRTGGYTF
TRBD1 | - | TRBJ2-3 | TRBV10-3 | TGTGCCATCAGTGTGGACAGGGTGGATACGCAGTATTTT | CAISVDRVDTQYF
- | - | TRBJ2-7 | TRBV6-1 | TGTGCCAGCAGTGAAGCGGGGACGATCGGCGAGCAGTACTTC | CASSEAGTIGEQYF
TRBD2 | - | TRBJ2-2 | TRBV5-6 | TGTGCCAGCAGCTTCGGGACTAGCGGGGGGGCCGGGGAGCTGTTTTTT | CASSFGTSGGAGELFF
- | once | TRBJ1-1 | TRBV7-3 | TGTGCCAGCAGCTTAACGAGGGATTCGAACACTGAAGCTTTCTTT | CASSLTRDSNTEAFF
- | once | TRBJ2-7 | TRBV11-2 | TGTGCCAGCAGCAAGCAGCACGAGCAGTACTTC | CASSKQHEQYF
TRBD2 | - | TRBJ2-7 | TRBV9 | TGTGCCAGCAGCGACCAGGGGGGGACTAGCGGGACGAAGCAGTACTTC | CASSDQGGTSGTKQYF
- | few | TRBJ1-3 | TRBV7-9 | TGTGCCAGCAGCCGGGGCGGGACCTCTGGAAACACCATATATTTT | CASSRGGTSGNTIYF
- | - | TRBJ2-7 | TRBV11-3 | TGTGCCAGCAGCCTCTTCACCCAAAAATACGAGCAGTACTTC | CASSLFTQKYEQYF
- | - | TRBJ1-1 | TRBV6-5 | TGTGCCAGCAGTTACTCGGCGGTGGGCAGACAAGCTTTCTTT | CASSYSAVGRQAFF
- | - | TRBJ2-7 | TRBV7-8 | TGTGCCAGCAGCTTACGACAGGATTTCTCCTACGAGCAGTACTTC | CASSLRQDFSYEQYF
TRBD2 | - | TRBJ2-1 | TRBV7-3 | TGTGCCAGCAGCTTTAGCGGGGCCGCCGATAATGAGCAGTTCTTC | CASSFSGAADNEQFF
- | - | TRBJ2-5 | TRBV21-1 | TGTGCCAGCTTCCGGGACTCCCAGAATGAGACCCAGTACTTC | CASFRDSQNETQYF
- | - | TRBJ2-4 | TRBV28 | TGTGCCAGCAGTTTAAGGTCAGGCGGGGACATTCAGTACTTC | CASSLRSGGDIQYF
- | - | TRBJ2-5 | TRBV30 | TGTGCCTGGAGTGTTCCCGGGCAAGAGACCCAGTACTTC | CAWSVPGQETQYF
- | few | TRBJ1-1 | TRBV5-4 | TGTGCCAGCAGCGCTACCATCACTGGAAGCACTGAAGCTTTCTTT | CASSATITGSTEAFF
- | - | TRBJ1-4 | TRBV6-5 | TGTGCCAGCAGGCCGACAGTCCCGGGTGGAAAACTGTTTTTT | CASRPTVPGGKLFF
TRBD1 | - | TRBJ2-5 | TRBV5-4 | TGTGCCAGCAGCAACCGGGACAGCAGGACGGGGGAGACCCAGTACTTC | CASSNRDSRTGETQYF
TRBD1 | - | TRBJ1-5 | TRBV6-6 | TGTGCCAGCAGTTACTCGACAGGGGGGATTCAGCCCCAGCATTTT | CASSYSTGGIQPQHF
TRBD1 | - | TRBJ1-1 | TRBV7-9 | TGTGCCAGCAGCTTAGCGCCAGGACAGGCTGAAGCTTTCTTT | CASSLAPGQAEAFF
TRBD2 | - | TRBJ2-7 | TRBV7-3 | TGTGCCAGCAGCTTAACGGGACTAGCGGGGGCCGAGCAGTACTTC | CASSLTGLAGAEQYF